This TCR beta chain was found in a study of T cells in Graves' hyperthyroidism and ophthalmopathy. Study results and limitations: Ophthalmopathy was separated from stable hyperthyroidism by a 13 V-J model. Blood shared most expanded thyroid clonotypes above 0.001.

Authors of the study amplified TCR beta CDR3 regions from RNA transcripts. First-round RT-PCR with HTBI primers amplified the TCR CDR3 region. TCRdb called the multiplex PCR reads again in MiXCR, with one record for every CDR3 protein. The sample records hundreds of thousands of distinct CDR3 sequences, less than 30% being singletons. This CDR3 has 13 residues. Germline CDR1 reads SNHLY; CDR2 reads FYNNEI. V lost 2 bases and J 6 bases, leaving 10 bases between the germline ends. This clonotype was seen at least ten times. The antigen is not known. For the diagnoses, clinical symptoms, serum thyroxine and TRAb, thyroid ultrasound and orbital computed tomography were used.

The chain couples TRBV2 to TRBJ1-2; D possibly corresponds to TRBD1 (6 bases). The clonotype originates from a man aged 35 to 55 with Graves' hyperthyroidism that later progressed to Graves' ophthalmopathy. Material: blood. CDR3 in DNA: TGTGCCAGCAGTGAACAGGGGATGGATGGCTACACCTTC. Translating gives CASSEQGMDGYTF.